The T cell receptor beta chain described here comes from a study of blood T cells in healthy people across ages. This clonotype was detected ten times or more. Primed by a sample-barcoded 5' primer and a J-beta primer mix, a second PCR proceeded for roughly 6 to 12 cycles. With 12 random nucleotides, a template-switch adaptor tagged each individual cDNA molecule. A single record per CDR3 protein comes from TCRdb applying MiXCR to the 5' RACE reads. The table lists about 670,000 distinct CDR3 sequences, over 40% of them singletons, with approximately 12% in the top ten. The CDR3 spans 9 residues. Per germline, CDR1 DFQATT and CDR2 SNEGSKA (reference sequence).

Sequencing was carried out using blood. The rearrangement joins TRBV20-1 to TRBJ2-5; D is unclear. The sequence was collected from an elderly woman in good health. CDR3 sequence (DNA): TGCAGCGCCGGGGAGACCCAGTACTTC. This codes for CSAGETQYF.